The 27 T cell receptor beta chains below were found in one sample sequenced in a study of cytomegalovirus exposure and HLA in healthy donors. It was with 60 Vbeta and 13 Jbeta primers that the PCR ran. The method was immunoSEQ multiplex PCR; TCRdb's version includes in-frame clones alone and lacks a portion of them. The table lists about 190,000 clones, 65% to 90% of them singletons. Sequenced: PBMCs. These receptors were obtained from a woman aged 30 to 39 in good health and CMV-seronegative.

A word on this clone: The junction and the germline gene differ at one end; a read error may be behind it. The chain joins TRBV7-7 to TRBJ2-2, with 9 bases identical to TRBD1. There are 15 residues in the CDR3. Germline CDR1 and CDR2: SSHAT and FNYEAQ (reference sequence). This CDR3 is CASSQGQGYTGELFF. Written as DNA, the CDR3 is TGTGCTAGCAGCCAGGGACAGGGCTACACCGGGGAGCTGTTTTTT.

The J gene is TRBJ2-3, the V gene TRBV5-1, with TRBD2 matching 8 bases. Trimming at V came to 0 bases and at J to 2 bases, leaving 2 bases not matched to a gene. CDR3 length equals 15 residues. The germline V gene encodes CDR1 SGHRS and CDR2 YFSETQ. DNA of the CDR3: TGCGCCAGCAGCTTGGGGACTAGCTACACAGATACGCAGTATTTT. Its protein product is CASSLGTSYTDTQYF. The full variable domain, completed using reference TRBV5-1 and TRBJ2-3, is KAGVTQTPRYLIKTRGQQVTLSCSPISGHRSVSWYQQTPGQGLQFLFEYFSETQRNKGNFPGRFSGRQFSNSRSEMNVSTLELGDSALYLCASSLGTSYTDTQYFGPGTRLTVL.

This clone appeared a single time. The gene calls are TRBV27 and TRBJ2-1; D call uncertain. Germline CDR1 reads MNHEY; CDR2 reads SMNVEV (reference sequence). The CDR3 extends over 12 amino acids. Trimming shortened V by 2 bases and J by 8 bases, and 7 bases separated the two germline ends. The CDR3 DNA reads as TGTGCCAGCAGTTTAAATGAGGATGAGCAGTTCTTC. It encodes CASSLNEDEQFF.

The CDR3 DNA reads TGTGCCAGCGGTAATAGCGGGGGGTTGGAGACCCAGTACTTC. This sequence encodes CASGNSGGLETQYF. The chain couples TRBV6-1 to TRBJ2-5; 10 bases align to TRBD2. Germline CDR1 is MNHNS and CDR2 is SASEGT. Trimming took 8 bases from V and 5 from J; bases not matched to a gene: 8. The length of the CDR3 is 14 residues.

This CDR3 is CASSTTLDGYTF. The DNA of the CDR3 is TGTGCCAGCAGTACTACGCTGGATGGCTACACCTTC. The chain carries TRBV28 and TRBJ1-2; D unclear. From germline, CDR1 is MDHEN and CDR2 SYDVKM. V lost 5 bases and J 6 bases, leaving 10 bases between the germline ends. The CDR3 length is 12 residues.

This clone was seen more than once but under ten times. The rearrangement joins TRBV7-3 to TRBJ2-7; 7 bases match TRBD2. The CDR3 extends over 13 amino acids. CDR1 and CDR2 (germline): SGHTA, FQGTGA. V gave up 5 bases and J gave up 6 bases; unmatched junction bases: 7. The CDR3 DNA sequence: TGTGCCAGCAGCCTAGCCCCGGGGGGCGAGCAGTACTTC. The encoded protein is CASSLAPGGEQYF.

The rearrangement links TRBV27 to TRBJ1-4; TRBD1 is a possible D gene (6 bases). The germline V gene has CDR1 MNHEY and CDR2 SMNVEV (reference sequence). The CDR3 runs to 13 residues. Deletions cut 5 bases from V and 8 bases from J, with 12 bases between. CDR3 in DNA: TGTGCCAGCAGTCGACGGACAGACGAAAAACTGTTTTTT. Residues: CASSRRTDEKLFF.

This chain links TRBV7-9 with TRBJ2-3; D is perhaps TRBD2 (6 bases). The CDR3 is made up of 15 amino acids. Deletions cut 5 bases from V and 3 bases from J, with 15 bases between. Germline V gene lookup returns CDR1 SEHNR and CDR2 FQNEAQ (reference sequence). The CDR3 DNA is TGTGCCAGCAGCGCGGGACTCCCAGGGACAGATACGCAGTATTTT. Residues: CASSAGLPGTDTQYF.

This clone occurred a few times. CDR3 in amino acids: CASSFIGELFF. The CDR3 nucleotides read TGTGCCAGCAGTTTTATCGGGGAGCTGTTTTTT. The chain has TRBV28 and TRBJ2-2; D gene unclear. Trimming took 3 bases from V and 7 from J, leaving 3 bases between them. Germline values: CDR1 MDHEN, CDR2 SYDVKM. The CDR3 spans 11 residues.

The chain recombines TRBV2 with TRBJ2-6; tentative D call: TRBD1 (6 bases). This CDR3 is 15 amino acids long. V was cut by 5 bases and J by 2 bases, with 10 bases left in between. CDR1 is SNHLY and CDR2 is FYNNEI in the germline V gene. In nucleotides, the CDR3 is TGTGCCAGCAGTCTACAGGGCCCTGGGGCCAACGTCCTGACTTTC. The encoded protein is CASSLQGPGANVLTF.

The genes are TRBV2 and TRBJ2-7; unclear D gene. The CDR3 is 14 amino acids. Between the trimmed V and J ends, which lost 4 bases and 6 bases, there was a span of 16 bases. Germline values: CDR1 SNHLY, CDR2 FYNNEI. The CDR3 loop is CASSGSAGTTEQYF. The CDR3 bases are TGTGCCAGCAGTGGATCTGCTGGCACCACCGAGCAGTACTTC.

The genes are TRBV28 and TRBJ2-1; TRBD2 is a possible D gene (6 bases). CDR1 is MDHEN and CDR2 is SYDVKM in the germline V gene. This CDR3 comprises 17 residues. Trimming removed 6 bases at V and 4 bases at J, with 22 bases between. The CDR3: CASSPSATGDLYNEQFF. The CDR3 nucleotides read TGTGCCAGCAGCCCTTCTGCGACGGGGGACCTTTACAATGAGCAGTTCTTC.

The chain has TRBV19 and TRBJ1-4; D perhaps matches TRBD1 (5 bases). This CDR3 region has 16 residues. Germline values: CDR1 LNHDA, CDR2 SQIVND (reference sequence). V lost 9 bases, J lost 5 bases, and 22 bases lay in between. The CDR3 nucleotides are TGTGCCAGCACCACTCGGCGGGTCGGGGGAAATGAAAAACTGTTTTTT. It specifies CASTTRRVGGNEKLFF.

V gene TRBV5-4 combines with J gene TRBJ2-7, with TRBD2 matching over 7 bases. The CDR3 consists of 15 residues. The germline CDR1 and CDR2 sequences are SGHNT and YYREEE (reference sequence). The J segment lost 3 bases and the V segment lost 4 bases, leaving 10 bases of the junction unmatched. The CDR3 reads CASSLDWGGYYEQYF. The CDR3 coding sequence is TGTGCCAGCAGCCTGGACTGGGGGGGGTACTACGAGCAGTACTTC.

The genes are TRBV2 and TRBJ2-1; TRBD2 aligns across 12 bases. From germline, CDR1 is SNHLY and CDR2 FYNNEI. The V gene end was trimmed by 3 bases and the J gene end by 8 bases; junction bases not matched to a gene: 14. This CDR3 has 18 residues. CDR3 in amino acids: CASSDYLAGGLSRYEQFF. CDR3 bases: TGTGCCAGCAGTGATTACCTAGCGGGAGGGCTCTCTAGGTATGAGCAGTTCTTC.

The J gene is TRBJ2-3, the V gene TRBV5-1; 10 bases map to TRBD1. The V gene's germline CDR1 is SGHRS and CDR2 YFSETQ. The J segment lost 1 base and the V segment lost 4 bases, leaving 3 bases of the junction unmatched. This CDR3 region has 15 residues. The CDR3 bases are TGCGCCAGCAGCCCTGGGACAGGGGGCACAGATACGCAGTATTTT. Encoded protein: CASSPGTGGTDTQYF.

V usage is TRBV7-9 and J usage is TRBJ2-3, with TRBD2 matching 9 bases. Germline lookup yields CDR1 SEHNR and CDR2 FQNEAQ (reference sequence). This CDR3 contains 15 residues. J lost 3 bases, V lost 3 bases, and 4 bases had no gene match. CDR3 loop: CASSFSGRVTDTQYF. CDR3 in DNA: TGTGCCAGCAGCTTTAGCGGGAGAGTGACAGATACGCAGTATTTT.

CDR3 protein: CASRATGTDSYEQYF. As DNA, the CDR3 is TGTGCCAGCAGGGCCACCGGGACAGATTCCTACGAGCAGTACTTC. This sequence joins TRBV6-6 and TRBJ2-7; 7 bases map to TRBD1. With 6 bases clipped from V and 1 base from J, the junction kept 9 bases outside the gene matches. Looked up from germline, CDR1 is MNHNY and CDR2 is SVGAGI (reference sequence). This CDR3 contains 15 residues.

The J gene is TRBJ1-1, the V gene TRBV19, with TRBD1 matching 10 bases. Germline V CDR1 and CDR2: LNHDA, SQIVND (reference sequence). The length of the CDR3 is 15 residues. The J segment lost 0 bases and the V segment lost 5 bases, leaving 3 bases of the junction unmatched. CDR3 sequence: CASSPGTGVNTEAFF. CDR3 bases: TGTGCCAGTAGTCCGGGGACAGGGGTGAACACTGAAGCTTTCTTT.

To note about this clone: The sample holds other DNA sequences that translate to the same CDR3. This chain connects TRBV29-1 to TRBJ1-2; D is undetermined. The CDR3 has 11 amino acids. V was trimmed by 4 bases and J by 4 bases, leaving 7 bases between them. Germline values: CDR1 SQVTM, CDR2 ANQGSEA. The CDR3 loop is CSVGGIYGYTF. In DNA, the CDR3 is TGCAGCGTTGGCGGGATCTATGGCTACACCTTC.

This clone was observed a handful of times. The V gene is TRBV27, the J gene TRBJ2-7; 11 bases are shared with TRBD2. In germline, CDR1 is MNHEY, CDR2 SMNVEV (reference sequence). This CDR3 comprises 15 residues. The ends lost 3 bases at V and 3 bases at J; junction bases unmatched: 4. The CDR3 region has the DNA TGTGCCAGCAGTTTTACCGGGACTAGCGGCTACGAGCAGTACTTC. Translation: CASSFTGTSGYEQYF.

In nucleotides, the CDR3 is TGTGCCAGCAGTTCCCCCGGGGGTGAATACGAGCAGTACTTC. Translation: CASSSPGGEYEQYF. The gene calls are TRBV28 and TRBJ2-7; possibly TRBD2 for D (6 bases). Germline V gene data show CDR1 as MDHEN and CDR2 as SYDVKM. The CDR3 is made up of 14 amino acids. Trimming shortened V by 4 bases and J by 4 bases, and 14 bases separated the two germline ends. The complete variable domain, with remaining parts taken from reference TRBV28 and TRBJ2-7, reads DVKVTQSSRYLVKRTGEKVFLECVQDMDHENMFWYRQDPGLGLRLIYFSYDVKMKEKGDIPEGYSVSREKKERFSLILESASTNQTSMYLCASSSPGGEYEQYFGPGTRLTVT.

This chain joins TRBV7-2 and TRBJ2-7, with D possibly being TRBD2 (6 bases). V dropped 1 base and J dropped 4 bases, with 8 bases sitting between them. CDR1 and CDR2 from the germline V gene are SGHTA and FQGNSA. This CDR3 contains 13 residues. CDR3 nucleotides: TGTGCCAGCAGCTTAGGGGGGGATTACGAGCAGTACTTC. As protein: CASSLGGDYEQYF.

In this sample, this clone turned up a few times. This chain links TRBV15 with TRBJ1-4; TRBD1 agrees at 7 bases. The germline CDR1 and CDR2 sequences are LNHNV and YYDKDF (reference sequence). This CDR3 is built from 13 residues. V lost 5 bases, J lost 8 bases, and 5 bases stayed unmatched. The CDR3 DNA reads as TGTGCCACCAGCCCCAGGGACAGCGAAAAACTGTTTTTT. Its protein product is CATSPRDSEKLFF.

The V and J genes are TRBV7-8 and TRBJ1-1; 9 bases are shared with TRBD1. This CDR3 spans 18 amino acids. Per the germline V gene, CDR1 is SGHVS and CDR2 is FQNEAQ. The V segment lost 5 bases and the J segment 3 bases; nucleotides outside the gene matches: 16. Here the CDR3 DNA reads TGTGCCAGCAGCCCGTTAATCTGGGACAGGGATATTGACACTGAAGCTTTCTTT. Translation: CASSPLIWDRDIDTEAFF.

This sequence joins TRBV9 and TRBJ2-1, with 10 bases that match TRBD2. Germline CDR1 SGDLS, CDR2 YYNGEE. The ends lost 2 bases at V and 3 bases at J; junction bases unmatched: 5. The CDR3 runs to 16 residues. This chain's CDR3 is CASSVRLAGGYNEQFF. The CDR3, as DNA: TGTGCCAGCAGCGTGAGACTAGCGGGTGGCTACAATGAGCAGTTCTTC.

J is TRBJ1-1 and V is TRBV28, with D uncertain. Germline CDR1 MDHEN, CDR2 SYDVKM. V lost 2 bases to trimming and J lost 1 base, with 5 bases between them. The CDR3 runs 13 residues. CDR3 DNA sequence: TGTGCCAGCAGTTTAGAGAGGAACACTGAAGCTTTCTTT. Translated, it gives CASSLERNTEAFF.